The T cell receptor beta chain described here comes from a study of blood T cell repertoires in COVID-19. Generated by immunoSEQ multiplex PCR, the TCRdb table keeps only in-frame clones and is missing some. The sample lists around 160,000 clones; 80% to 90% were seen once. This clone ranks as medium-sized. Sequencing input: peripheral blood. This clonotype was sampled from a woman aged 60-70 years with COVID-19, enrolled during active disease.

CDR3 nucleotide sequence: TGTGCCAGCAGGCGTGTAGGGGTAAATGAAAAACTGTTTTTT. Translated: CASRRVGVNEKLFF. The V and J genes are TRBV6-5 and TRBJ1-4; a weak D match, TRBD1 (5 bases). CDR3 length equals 14 residues. Trimming took 6 bases from V and 5 from J, leaving 13 bases between them. Germline CDR1 is MNHEY and CDR2 is SVGAGI.